Below are 9 T cell receptor beta chains sequenced from a single sample in a study of blood T cells in healthy people across ages. The second PCR ran about 6 to 12 cycles with a sample-barcoded 5' primer and J-beta primers. TCRdb used MiXCR to reprocess the 5' RACE reads, holding one entry per CDR3 protein. Of 750,000 to 1,000,000 distinct CDR3 sequences detected, roughly 28% appear once; the ten largest clones hold approximately 10%. The sample also formed part of further work on T cells of mothers and their children.

The sequencing input was blood. Source of these receptors: a woman aged 40 to 55 in good health.

This clonotype was seen only a few times. The chain joins TRBV20-1 to TRBJ2-3; D remains ambiguous. The V end lost 8 bases, the J end lost 0 bases, and 12 bases lay between the germline ends. Germline CDR1 is DFQATT and CDR2 is SNEGSKA (reference sequence). CDR3 length equals 13 residues. The CDR3 loop is CSSRESSTDTQYF. The CDR3 DNA reads as TGCAGTTCCCGAGAGTCGAGCACAGATACGCAGTATTTT.

The gene calls are TRBV12-5 and TRBJ2-1; TRBD2 might be the D (6 bases). This CDR3 has 15 residues. Germline V gives CDR1 LGHNT, CDR2 FRNRAP. With 0 bases removed from V and 8 bases from J, the gap between germline ends came to 14 bases. The CDR3 DNA reads as TGTGCTAGTGGTTTGGTACTGGGGGGTCAATATGAGCAGTTCTTC. It yields the protein CASGLVLGGQYEQFF.

The J gene is TRBJ2-1, the V gene TRBV12-3 or TRBV12-4; TRBD1 matches 7 bases. The CDR3 sequence is 15 residues long. The V gene end was trimmed by 4 bases and the J gene end by 6 bases; junction bases not matched to a gene: 9. CDR3 nucleotide sequence: TGTGCCAGCAGTTACAGGGGTGAAAGAAGCAATGAGCAGTTCTTC. It translates to CASSYRGERSNEQFF.

This clonotype has a handful of counts. The chain employs TRBV5-6 and TRBJ1-5; no clear D. The ends were cut back, 2 bases at V and 4 bases at J, with 7 bases in the middle. There are 13 residues in the CDR3. CDR1 and CDR2 from the germline V gene are SGHDT and YYEEEE. CDR3 sequence reads: CASSFNVNQPQHF. CDR3 in DNA: TGTGCCAGCAGCTTCAATGTTAATCAGCCCCAGCATTTT.

The rearrangement uses TRBV5-8 and TRBJ1-5, with 12 bases that match TRBD1. Looked up from germline, CDR1 is SGHTS and CDR2 is YDEGEE. V was clipped by 4 bases and J by 3 bases; unmatched bases: 5. This CDR3 is 16 amino acids long. CDR3 in amino acids: CASSSGTGGFNQPQHF. CDR3 DNA: TGTGCCAGCAGCAGCGGGACAGGGGGCTTCAATCAGCCCCAGCATTTT.

The V and J genes are TRBV6-2 or TRBV6-3 and TRBJ2-2, with a weak D call TRBD1 (7 bases). V was cut by 7 bases and J by 5 bases, with 20 bases left in between. CDR1 is MNHEY and CDR2 is SVGEGT in the germline V gene. The CDR3 spans 16 residues. The chain's CDR3 is CASTPNGAGGTGELFF. For the CDR3, the DNA is TGTGCCAGCACCCCGAATGGTGCAGGGGGGACCGGGGAGCTGTTTTTT.

In this sample, this clonotype turned up once. The chain couples TRBV18 to TRBJ2-5; D gene ambiguous. The germline V and J ends were trimmed by 0 bases and 5 bases, with 7 bases remaining between them. The CDR3 sequence is 13 residues long. The V gene's germline CDR1 is KGHSH and CDR2 LQKENI. This chain's CDR3 is CASSPPVRETQYF. The DNA of the CDR3 is TGTGCCAGCTCACCACCGGTACGTGAGACCCAGTACTTC.

On this clonotype: A much larger clone differs by one base, so this may be a read error. The chain carries TRBV13 and TRBJ2-3, with no clear D. Germline CDR1 is PRHDT and CDR2 is FYEKMQ (reference sequence). The CDR3 consists of 14 residues. CDR3 coding DNA: TGTACCAGCAGCTTAAGCGCAGCCCTAGATACGCAGTATTTT. Translating gives CTSSLSAALDTQYF.

This clonotype was picked up a small number of times. The rearrangement joins TRBV18 to TRBJ1-1; TRBD1 aligns across 9 bases. CDR1 and CDR2 (germline): KGHSH, LQKENI. The CDR3 consists of 15 residues. Losses at the gene ends were 0 bases for V and 4 bases for J; bases not matched to a gene: 3. The CDR3 loop is CASSPPGQGRTEAFF. The CDR3 DNA sequence: TGTGCCAGCTCACCACCGGGACAGGGACGCACTGAAGCTTTCTTT.